Each of the 4 T cell receptor beta chains below was sequenced from the same sample in a study of T-cell reconstitution after alpha-beta-depleted transplantation in children. Library preparation (for TCRbeta) was performed with unique molecular identifiers. TCRdb redid the calling of the PCR reads with MiXCR, one entry per CDR3 protein. This sample has a few hundred thousand distinct CDR3 sequences, with 25% to 30% found just once. The sample was PBMCs, taken before TCRalphabeta/CD19-depleted stem cell transplant. These receptors were obtained from a boy in the first two years of life with Wiskott-Aldrich syndrome, due to receive a stem cell transplant.

The rearrangement uses TRBV20-1 and TRBJ1-6; no clear D gene. Deletions cut 6 bases from V and 0 bases from J, with 15 bases between. There are 16 residues in the CDR3. Germline CDR1 and CDR2: DFQATT and SNEGSKA (reference sequence). The CDR3 spells CSAPSAATSYNSPLHF. The CDR3 nucleotides read TGCAGTGCCCCCTCAGCAGCTACCTCCTATAATTCACCCCTCCACTTT.

The V and J genes are TRBV12-3 or TRBV12-4 and TRBJ2-1; possibly TRBD2 for D (6 bases). This CDR3 has 14 amino acids. The V and J ends lost 5 bases and 8 bases respectively, with 16 bases between them. The CDR3: CASSPSARNHEQFF. The CDR3 coding sequence is TGTGCCAGCAGTCCTAGCGCGAGGAACCATGAGCAGTTCTTC.

This sequence joins TRBV20-1 and TRBJ2-7; 7 nucleotides align to TRBD1. The V segment lost 0 bases and the J segment 3 bases; nucleotides outside the gene matches: 11. Looked up from germline, CDR1 is DFQATT and CDR2 is SNEGSKA (reference sequence). The CDR3 has 16 amino acids. CDR3 residues: CSARDSRRGKHYEQYF. In DNA, the CDR3 is TGCAGTGCTAGAGATTCCCGCAGGGGGAAACACTACGAGCAGTACTTC.

The chain links TRBV27 to TRBJ2-7; 7 bases line up with TRBD1. From germline, CDR1 is MNHEY and CDR2 SMNVEV (reference sequence). The junction had 8 bases not matched to a gene; V was cut back by 4 bases and J by 2 bases. The CDR3 runs 15 residues. This chain's CDR3 is CASSSSTGSTYEQYF. Here the CDR3 DNA reads TGTGCCAGCAGTTCGTCGACAGGGTCCACCTACGAGCAGTACTTC.